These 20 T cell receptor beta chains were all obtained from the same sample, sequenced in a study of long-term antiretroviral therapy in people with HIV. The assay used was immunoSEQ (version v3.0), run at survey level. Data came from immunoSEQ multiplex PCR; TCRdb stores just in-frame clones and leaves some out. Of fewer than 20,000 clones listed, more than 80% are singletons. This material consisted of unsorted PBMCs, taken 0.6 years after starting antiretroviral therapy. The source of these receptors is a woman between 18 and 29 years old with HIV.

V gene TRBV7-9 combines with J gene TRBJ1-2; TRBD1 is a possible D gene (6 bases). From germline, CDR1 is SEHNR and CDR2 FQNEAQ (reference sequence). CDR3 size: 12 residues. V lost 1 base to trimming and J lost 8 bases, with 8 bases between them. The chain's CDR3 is CASSLGGGGYTF. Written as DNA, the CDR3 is TGTGCCAGCAGCTTAGGTGGGGGCGGCTACACCTTC.

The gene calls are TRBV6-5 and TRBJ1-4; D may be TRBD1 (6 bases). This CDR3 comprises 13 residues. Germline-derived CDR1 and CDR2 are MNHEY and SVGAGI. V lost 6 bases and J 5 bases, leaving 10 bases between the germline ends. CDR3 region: CASSRRGNEKLFF. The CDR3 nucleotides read TGTGCCAGCAGCCGAAGGGGGAATGAAAAACTGTTTTTT.

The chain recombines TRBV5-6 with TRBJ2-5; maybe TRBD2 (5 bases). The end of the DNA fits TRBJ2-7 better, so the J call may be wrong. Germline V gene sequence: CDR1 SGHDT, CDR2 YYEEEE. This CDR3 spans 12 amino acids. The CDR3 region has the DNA TGTGCCAGCAGCTCCGGAAGCGGCGAGCAGTACTTC. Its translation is CASSSGSGEQYF.

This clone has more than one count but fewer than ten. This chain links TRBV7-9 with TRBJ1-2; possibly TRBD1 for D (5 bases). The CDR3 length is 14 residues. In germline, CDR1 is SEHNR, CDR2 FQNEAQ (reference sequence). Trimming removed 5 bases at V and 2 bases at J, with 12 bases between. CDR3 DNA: TGTGCCAGCAGCCCCCCGTGGGGGAACTATGGCTACACCTTC. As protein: CASSPPWGNYGYTF.

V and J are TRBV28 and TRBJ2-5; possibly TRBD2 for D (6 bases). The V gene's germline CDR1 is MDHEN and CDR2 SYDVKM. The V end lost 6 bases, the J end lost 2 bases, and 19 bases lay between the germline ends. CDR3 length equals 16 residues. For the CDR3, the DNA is TGTGCCAGCAGCGACCCGCGGGCTAGCGCACAAGAGACCCAGTACTTC. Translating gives CASSDPRASAQETQYF.

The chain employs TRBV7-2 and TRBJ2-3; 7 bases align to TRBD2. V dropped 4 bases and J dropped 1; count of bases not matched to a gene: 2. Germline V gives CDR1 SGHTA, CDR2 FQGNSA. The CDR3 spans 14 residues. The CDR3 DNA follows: TGTGCCAGCAGCTCCACTAGCGGCACAGATACGCAGTATTTT. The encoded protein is CASSSTSGTDTQYF.

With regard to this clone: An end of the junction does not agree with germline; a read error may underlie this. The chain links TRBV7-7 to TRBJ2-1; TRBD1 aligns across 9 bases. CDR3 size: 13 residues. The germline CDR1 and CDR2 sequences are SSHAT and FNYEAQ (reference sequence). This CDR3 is CASSSGTGSEQFF. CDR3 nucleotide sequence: TGTGCTAGCAGTTCCGGGACAGGGAGTGAGCAGTTCTTC. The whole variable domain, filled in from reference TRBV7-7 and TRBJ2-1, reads GAGVSQSPRYKVTKRGQDVTLRCDPISSHATLYWYQQALGQGPEFLTYFNYEAQPDKSGLPSDRFSAERPEGSISTLTIQRTEQRDSAMYRCASSSGTGSEQFFGPGTRLTVL.

Written as DNA, the CDR3 is TGTGCCAGCAGCTCCCGGCTCGCCAGGAACTCCTACAATGAGCAGTTCTTC. Translation: CASSSRLARNSYNEQFF. The rearrangement uses TRBV7-9 and TRBJ2-1; D is ambiguous. Germline CDR1 is SEHNR and CDR2 is FQNEAQ (reference sequence). The CDR3 loop spans 17 amino acids. The V and J ends lost 4 bases and 0 bases respectively, with 16 bases between them.

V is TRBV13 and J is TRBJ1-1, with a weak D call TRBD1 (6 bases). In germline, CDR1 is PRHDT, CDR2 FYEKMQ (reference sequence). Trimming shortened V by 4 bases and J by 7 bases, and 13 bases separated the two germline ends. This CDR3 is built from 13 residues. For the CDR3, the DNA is TGTGCCAGCAGCTGGGGGGCCACAAATGAAGCTTTCTTT. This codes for CASSWGATNEAFF.

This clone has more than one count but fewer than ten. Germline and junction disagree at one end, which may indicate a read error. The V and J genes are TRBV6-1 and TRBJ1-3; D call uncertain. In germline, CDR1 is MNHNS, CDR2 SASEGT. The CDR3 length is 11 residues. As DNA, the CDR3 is TGTGCCAGCAGTGAAATTTGGGGTACAAATTTT. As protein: CASSEIWGTNF.

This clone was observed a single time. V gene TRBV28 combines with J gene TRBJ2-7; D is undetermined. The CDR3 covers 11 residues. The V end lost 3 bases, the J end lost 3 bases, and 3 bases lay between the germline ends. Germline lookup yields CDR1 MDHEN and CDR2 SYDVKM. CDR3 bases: TGTGCCAGCAGTTTCGTCTACGAGCAGTACTTC. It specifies CASSFVYEQYF.

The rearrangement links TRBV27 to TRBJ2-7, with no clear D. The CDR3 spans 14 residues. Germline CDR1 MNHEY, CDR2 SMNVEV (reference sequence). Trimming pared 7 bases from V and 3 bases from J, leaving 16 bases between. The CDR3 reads CASTPLGKIYEQYF. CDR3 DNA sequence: TGTGCCAGCACCCCTCTGGGGAAGATCTACGAGCAGTACTTC.

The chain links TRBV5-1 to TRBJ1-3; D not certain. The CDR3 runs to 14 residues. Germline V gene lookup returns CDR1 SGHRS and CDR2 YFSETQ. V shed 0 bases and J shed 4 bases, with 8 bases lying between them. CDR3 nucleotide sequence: TGCGCCAGCAGCTTGGATGCAGAAGGAAACACCATATATTTT. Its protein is CASSLDAEGNTIYF.

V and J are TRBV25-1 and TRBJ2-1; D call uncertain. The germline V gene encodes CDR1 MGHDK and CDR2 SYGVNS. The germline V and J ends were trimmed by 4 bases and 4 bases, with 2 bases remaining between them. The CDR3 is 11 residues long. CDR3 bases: TGTGCCAGCAGTGCATACAATGAGCAGTTCTTC. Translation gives CASSAYNEQFF.

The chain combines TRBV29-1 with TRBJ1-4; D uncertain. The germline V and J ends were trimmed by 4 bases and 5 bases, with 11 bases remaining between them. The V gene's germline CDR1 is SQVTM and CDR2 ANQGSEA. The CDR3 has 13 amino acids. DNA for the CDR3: TGCAGCGTTGGTGATCAACACAATGAAAAACTGTTTTTT. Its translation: CSVGDQHNEKLFF.

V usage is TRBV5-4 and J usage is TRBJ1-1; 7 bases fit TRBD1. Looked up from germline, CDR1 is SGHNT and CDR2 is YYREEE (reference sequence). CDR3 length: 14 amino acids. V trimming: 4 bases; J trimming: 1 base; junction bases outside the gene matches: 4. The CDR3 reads CASSRGQTNTEAFF. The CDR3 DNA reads TGTGCCAGCAGCAGGGGACAGACGAACACTGAAGCTTTCTTT.

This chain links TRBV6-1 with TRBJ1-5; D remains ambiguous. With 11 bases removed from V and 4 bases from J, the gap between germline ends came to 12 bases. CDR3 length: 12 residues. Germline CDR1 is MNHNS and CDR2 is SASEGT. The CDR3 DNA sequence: TGTGCCGCTGGTTGGGTTAATCAGCCCCAGCATTTT. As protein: CAAGWVNQPQHF.

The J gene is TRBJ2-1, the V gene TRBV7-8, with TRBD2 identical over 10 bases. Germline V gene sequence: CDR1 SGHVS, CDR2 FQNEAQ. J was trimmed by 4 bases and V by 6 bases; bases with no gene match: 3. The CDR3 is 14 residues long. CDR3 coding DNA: TGTGCCAGCAGAGCGGGGGGGTCATACAATGAGCAGTTCTTC. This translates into CASRAGGSYNEQFF. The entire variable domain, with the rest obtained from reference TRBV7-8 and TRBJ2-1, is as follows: GAGVSQSPRYKVAKRGQDVALRCDPISGHVSLFWYQQALGQGPEFLTYFQNEAQLDKSGLPSDRFFAERPEGSVSTLKIQRTQQEDSAVYLCASRAGGSYNEQFFGPGTRLTVL.

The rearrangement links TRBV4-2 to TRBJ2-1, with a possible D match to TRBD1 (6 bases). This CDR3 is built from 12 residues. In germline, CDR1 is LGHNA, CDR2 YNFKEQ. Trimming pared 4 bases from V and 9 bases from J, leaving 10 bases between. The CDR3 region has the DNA TGTGCCAGCAGCCCAACAGGGATTGAGCAGTTCTTC. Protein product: CASSPTGIEQFF.

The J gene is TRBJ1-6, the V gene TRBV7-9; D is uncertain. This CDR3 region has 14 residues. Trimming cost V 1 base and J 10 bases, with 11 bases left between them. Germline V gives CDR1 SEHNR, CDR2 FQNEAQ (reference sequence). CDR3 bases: TGTGCCAGCAGCTTAGACGGCAATGGGTCACCCCTCCACTTT. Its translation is CASSLDGNGSPLHF.